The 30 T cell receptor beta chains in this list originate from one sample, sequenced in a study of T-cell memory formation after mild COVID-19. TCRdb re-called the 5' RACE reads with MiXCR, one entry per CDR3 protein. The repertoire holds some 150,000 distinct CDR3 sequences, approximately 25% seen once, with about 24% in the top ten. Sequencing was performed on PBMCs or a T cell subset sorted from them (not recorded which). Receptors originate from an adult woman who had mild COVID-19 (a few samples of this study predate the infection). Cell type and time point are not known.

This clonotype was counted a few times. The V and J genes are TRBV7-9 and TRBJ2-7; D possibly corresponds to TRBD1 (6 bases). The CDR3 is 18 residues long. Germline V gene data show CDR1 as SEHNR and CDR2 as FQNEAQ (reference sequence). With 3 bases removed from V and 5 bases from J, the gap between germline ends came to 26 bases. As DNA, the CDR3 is TGTGCCAGCAGCTTTTGGGGCTCAGGGGCCCTGGGATGGCACGAGCAGTACTTC. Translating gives CASSFWGSGALGWHEQYF.

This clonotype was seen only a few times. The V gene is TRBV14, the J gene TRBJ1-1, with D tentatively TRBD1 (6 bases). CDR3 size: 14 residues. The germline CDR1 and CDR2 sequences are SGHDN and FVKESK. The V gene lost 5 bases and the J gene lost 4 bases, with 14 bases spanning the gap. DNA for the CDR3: TGTGCCAGCAGCAAAGGGGGGGCTGGCACTGAAGCTTTCTTT. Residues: CASSKGGAGTEAFF.

CDR3 residues: CASSETGVAGELFF. The DNA of the CDR3 is TGTGCCAGCAGTGAGACAGGGGTAGCCGGGGAGCTGTTTTTT. This rearrangement joins TRBV25-1 to TRBJ2-2; 8 bases align to TRBD1. There are 14 residues in the CDR3. Germline trimming cut 3 bases from V and 6 bases from J; bases unmatched to any gene: 3. Germline lookup yields CDR1 MGHDK and CDR2 SYGVNS.

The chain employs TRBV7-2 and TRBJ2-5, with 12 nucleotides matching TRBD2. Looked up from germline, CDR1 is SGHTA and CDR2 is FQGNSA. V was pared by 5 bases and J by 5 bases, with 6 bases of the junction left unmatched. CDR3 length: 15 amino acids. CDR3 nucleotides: TGTGCCAGCAGCCACCTAGCGGGAGGGTGGGAGACCCAGTACTTC. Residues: CASSHLAGGWETQYF. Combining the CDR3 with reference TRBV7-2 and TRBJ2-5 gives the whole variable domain GAGVSQSPSNKVTEKGKDVELRCDPISGHTALYWYRQSLGQGLEFLIYFQGNSAPDKSGLPSDRFSAERTGGSVSTLTIQRTQQEDSAVYLCASSHLAGGWETQYFGPGTRLLVL.

The CDR3 DNA sequence: TGTGCCAGCAGCTTCGCGACAGGGGCTTACAATGAGCAGTTCTTC. Its translation is CASSFATGAYNEQFF. The rearrangement uses TRBV5-4 and TRBJ2-1; TRBD1 aligns across 8 bases. The germline gives CDR1 SGHNT, CDR2 YYREEE (reference sequence). V lost 2 bases and J lost 4; bases outside the gene matches: 5. CDR3 length: 15 amino acids.

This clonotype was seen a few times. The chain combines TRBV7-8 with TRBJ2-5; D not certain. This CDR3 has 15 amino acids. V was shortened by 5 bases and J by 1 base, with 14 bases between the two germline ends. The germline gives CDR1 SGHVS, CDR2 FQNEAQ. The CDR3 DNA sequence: TGTGCCAGCAGCGGAAGATCGTGGGCCCAAGAGACCCAGTACTTC. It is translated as CASSGRSWAQETQYF.

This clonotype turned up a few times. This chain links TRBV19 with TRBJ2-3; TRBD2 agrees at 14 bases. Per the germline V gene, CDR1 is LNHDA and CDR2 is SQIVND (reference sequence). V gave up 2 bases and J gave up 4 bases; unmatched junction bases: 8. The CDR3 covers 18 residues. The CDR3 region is CASSITLGLAGDADTQYF. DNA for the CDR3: TGTGCCAGTAGTATAACCTTGGGACTAGCGGGAGACGCAGATACGCAGTATTTT.

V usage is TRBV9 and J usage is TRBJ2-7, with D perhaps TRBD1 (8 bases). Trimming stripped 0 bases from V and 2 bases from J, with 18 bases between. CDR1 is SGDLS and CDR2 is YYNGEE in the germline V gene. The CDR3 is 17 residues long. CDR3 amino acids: CASSVDRGRDRTYEQYF. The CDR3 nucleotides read TGTGCCAGCAGCGTAGATCGGGGGAGGGACAGGACCTACGAGCAGTACTTC.

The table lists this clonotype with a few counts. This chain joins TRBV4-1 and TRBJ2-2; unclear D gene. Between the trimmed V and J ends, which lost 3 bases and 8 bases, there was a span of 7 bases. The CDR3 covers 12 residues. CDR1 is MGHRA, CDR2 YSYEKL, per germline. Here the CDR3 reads CASSHLQGELFF. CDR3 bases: TGCGCCAGCAGCCATTTACAGGGGGAGCTGTTTTTT.

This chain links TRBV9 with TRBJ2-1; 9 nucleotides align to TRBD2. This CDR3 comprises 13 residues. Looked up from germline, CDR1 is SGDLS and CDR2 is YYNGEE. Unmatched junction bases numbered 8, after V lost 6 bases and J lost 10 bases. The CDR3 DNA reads TGTGCCAGCACCTCTCTTAGCGGGGGAGAGCAGTTCTTC. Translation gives CASTSLSGGEQFF.

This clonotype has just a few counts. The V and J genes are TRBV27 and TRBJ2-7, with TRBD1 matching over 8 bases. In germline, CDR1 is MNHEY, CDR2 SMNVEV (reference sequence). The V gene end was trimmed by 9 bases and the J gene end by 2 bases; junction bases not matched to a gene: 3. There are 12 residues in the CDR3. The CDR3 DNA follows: TGTGCCAGTGGACAGGGTACCTACGAGCAGTACTTC. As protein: CASGQGTYEQYF.

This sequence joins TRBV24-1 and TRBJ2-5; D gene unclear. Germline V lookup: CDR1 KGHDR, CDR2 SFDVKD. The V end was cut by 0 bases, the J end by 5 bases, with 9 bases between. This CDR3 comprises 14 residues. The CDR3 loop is CATSDLERAETQYF. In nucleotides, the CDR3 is TGTGCCACCAGTGATTTGGAGCGTGCGGAGACCCAGTACTTC.

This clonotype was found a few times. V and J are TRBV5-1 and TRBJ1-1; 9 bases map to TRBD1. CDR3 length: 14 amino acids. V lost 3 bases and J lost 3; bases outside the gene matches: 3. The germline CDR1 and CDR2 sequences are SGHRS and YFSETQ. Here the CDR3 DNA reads TGCGCCAGCAGCTCCGGACAGGGGTACACTGAAGCTTTCTTT. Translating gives CASSSGQGYTEAFF. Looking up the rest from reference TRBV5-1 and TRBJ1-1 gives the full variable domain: KAGVTQTPRYLIKTRGQQVTLSCSPISGHRSVSWYQQTPGQGLQFLFEYFSETQRNKGNFPGRFSGRQFSNSRSEMNVSTLELGDSALYLCASSSGQGYTEAFFGQGTRLTVV.

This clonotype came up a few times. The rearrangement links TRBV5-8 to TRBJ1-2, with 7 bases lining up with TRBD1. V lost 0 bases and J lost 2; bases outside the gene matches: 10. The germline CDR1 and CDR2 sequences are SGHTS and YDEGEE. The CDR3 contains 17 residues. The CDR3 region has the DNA TGTGCCAGCAGCTTGGGTGAAGGGGGCGCGATAAACTATGGCTACACCTTC. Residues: CASSLGEGGAINYGYTF.

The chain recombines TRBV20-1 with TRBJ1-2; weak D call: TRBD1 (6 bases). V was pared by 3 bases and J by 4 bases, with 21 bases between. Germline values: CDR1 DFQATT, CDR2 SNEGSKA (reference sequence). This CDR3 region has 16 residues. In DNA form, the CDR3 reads TGCAGTGCTAGTACCGGGACACCTCAGGGGATCTATGGCTACACCTTC. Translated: CSASTGTPQGIYGYTF.

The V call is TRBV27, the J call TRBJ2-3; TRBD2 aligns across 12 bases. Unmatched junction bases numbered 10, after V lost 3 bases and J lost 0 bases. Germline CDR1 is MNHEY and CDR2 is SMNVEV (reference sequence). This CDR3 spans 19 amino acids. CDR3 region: CASSFGLAGGYLSTDTQYF. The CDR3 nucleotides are TGTGCCAGCAGTTTCGGGCTAGCGGGAGGGTACTTAAGCACAGATACGCAGTATTTT.

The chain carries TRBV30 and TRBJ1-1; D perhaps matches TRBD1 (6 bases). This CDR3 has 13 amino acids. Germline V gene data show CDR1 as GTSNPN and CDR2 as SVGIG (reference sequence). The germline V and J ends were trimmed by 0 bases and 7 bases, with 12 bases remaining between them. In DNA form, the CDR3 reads TGTGCCTGGAGTGTAGGGGGGCTGTTTGAAGCTTTCTTT. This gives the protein CAWSVGGLFEAFF. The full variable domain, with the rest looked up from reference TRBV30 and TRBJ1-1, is SQTIHQWPATLVQPVGSPLSLECTVEGTSNPNLYWYRQAAGRGLQLLFYSVGIGQISSEVPQNLSASRPQDRQFILSSKKLLLSDSGFYLCAWSVGGLFEAFFGQGTRLTVV.

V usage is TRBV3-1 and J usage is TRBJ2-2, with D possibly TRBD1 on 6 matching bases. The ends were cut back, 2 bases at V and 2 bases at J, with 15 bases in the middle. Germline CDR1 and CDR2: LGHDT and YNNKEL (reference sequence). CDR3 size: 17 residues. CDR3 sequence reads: CASSQTQGALNTGELFF. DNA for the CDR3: TGTGCCAGCAGCCAAACACAGGGAGCCCTTAACACCGGGGAGCTGTTTTTT.

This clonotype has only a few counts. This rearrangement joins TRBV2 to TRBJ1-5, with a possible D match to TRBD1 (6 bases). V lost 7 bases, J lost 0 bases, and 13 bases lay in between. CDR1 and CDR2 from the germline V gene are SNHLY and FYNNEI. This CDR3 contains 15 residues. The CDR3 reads CASNRGTLSNQPQHF. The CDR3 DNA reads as TGTGCCAGCAATAGGGGGACACTTAGCAATCAGCCCCAGCATTTT.

The CDR3 loop is CASSQRDSTNTGELFF. Written as DNA, the CDR3 is TGTGCCAGCAGCCAAAGGGACAGCACGAACACCGGGGAGCTGTTTTTT. This sequence joins TRBV3-1 and TRBJ2-2; 7 positions agree with TRBD1. The CDR3 length is 16 residues. Unmatched junction bases numbered 3, after V lost 2 bases and J lost 0 bases. Germline V gene lookup returns CDR1 LGHDT and CDR2 YNNKEL (reference sequence).

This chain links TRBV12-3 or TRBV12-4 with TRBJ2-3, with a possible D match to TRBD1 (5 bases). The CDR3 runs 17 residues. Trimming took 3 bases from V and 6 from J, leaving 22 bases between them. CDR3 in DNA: TGTGCCAGCAGTTTTGTTTTTGGCCCGACGGACACTGATACGCAGTATTTT. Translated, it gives CASSFVFGPTDTDTQYF.

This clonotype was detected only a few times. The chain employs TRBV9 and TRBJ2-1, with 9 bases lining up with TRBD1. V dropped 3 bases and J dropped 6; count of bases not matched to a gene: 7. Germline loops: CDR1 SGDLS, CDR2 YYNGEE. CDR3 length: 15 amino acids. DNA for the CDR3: TGTGCCAGCAGCGACCCGGGACAGGGACCCAATGAGCAGTTCTTC. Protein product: CASSDPGQGPNEQFF.

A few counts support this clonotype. In DNA form, the CDR3 reads TGTGCCAGCAGCTCCTCCGGGACAGGGTACTCTGGGGCCAACGTCCTGACTTTC. This gives the protein CASSSSGTGYSGANVLTF. The J gene is TRBJ2-6, the V gene TRBV7-8; 9 bases fit TRBD1. The CDR3 covers 18 residues. CDR1 is SGHVS, CDR2 FQNEAQ, per germline. The trim removed 4 bases at V and 0 bases at J, leaving 7 bases unmatched.

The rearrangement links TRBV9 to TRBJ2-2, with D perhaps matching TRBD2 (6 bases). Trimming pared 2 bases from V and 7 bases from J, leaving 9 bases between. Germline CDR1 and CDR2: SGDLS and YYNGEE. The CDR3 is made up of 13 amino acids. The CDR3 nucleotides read TGTGCCAGCAGCGTCGCGGGGAACGGGGAGCTGTTTTTT. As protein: CASSVAGNGELFF.

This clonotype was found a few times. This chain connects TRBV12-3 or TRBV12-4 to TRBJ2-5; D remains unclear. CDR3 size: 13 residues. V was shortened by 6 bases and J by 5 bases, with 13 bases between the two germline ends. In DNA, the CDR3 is TGTGCCAGCAGGGCTTTGGGTATGGAGACCCAGTACTTC. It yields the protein CASRALGMETQYF.

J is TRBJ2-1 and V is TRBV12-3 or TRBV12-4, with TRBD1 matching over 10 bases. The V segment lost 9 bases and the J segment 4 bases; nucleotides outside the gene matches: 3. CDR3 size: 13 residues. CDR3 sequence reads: CASRQGAYNEQFF. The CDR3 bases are TGTGCCAGTAGACAGGGGGCTTACAATGAGCAGTTCTTC.

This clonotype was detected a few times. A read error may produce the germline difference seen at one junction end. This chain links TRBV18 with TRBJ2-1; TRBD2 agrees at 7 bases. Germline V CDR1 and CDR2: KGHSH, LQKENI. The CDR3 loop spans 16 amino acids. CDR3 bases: TGTGCCAGCTCACCTATACTGACGGGAGGCTACGATGAGCAGTTCTTC. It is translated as CASSPILTGGYDEQFF.

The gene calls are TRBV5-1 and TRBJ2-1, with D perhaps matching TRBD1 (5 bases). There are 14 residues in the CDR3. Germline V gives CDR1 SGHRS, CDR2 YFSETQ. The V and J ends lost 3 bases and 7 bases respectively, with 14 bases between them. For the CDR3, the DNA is TGCGCCAGCAGCTCCGCGACCAGGGTTAATGAGCAGTTCTTC. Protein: CASSSATRVNEQFF.

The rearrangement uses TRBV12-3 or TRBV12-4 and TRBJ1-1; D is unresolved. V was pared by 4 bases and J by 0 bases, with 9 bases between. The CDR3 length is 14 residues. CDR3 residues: CASSSWAMNTEAFF. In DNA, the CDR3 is TGTGCCAGCAGTTCGTGGGCTATGAACACTGAAGCTTTCTTT.

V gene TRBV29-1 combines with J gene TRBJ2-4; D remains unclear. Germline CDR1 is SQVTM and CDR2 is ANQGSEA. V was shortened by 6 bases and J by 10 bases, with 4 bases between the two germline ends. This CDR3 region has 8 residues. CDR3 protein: CSVEIQYF. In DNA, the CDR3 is TGCAGCGTGGAGATTCAGTACTTC.